This T cell receptor beta chain is drawn from a study of beta chain features in type 1 diabetes. Study as a whole: Patients did not differ from healthy donors in age, gender or cell yield.

The study reverse transcribed the entire isolated RNA, so it sequenced expressed TCRB transcripts. Naive, central memory and regulatory T cell samples averaged around 3.5 million immunoSEQ reads each. Assay used: immunoSEQ multiplex PCR; TCRdb lists only in-frame clones, some missing. The sample yields around 150,000 clones, less than 9.5% seen once. Study-wide points: Fewer junction insertions and more nucleotide deletions appeared in type 1 diabetes patients. Moderate but significant shortening of TCRB CDR3s was recorded in all four CD4+ subsets from Type 1 diabetes patients.

This clone was recorded at least ten times. Its target is unknown. This receptor was taken from a man between 18 and 29 years old in good health. The sequenced sample was central memory CD4+ T cells from blood.

CDR3 sequence: CASTDRTGGNQPQHF. CDR3 nucleotide sequence: TGTGCCAGTACCGATCGGACAGGGGGAAATCAGCCCCAGCATTTT. V and J are TRBV19 and TRBJ1-5, with 10 bases identical to TRBD1. The germline CDR1 and CDR2 sequences are LNHDA and SQIVND (reference sequence). After removal of 7 bases from V and 4 bases from J, the junction contained 7 bases not matched to a gene. The CDR3 is 15 residues long.